The 27 T cell receptor beta chains given below trace back to one sample, sequenced in a study of cytomegalovirus exposure and HLA in healthy donors (dated by TCRdb to the late 2010s). Libraries were constructed by the immunoSEQ multiplex PCR assay. For the multiplex PCR, a mixture combining 60 forward primers for TCR Vbeta segments and 13 reverse primers for TCR Jbeta segments was used. TCRdb provides this immuneACCESS table in a form limited to in-frame rearrangements. Some clones are lacking; in checked studies, under half of them reflect an unresolved V gene, and why the rest are absent is not known. This sample holds about 170,000 clones; roughly 84% were observed only once. The top ten clones comprise 0.95% to 1.5% of the sample. The specimen was PBMCs. These receptors were taken from a boy aged 2 to 9 in good health and CMV-seronegative.

The chain links TRBV5-1 to TRBJ1-1; 7 bases match TRBD1. From germline, CDR1 is SGHRS and CDR2 YFSETQ. The CDR3 covers 14 residues. V shed 4 bases, J shed 3 bases, and the junction held 6 bases outside the gene matches. The CDR3 bases are TGCGCCAGCAGCGGGGGACAGAGGGACACTGAAGCTTTCTTT. Amino acids: CASSGGQRDTEAFF.

This clone was detected a few times. The genes are TRBV21-1 and TRBJ1-5; TRBD1 reflects the table's D call only, with no check against the DNA. TRBV21-1 is described as a pseudogene. The CDR3 runs 15 residues. The CDR3 sequence is CASSKTRDMAKPQHF. The DNA of the CDR3 is TGTGCCAGCAGCAAGACCAGGGACATGGCAAAGCCCCAGCATTTT.

J is TRBJ1-2 and V is TRBV27; unclear D gene. Germline CDR1 is MNHEY and CDR2 is SMNVEV (reference sequence). This CDR3 is 15 amino acids long. Between the trimmed V and J ends, which lost 4 bases and 2 bases, there was a span of 14 bases. CDR3 loop: CASSSLRELNYGYTF. DNA for the CDR3: TGTGCCAGCAGTTCCTTGAGGGAGCTAAACTATGGCTACACCTTC.

V usage is TRBV9 and J usage is TRBJ2-3, with D perhaps TRBD2 (6 bases). V was clipped by 0 bases and J by 4 bases, with 9 bases between them. Germline-derived CDR1 and CDR2 are SGDLS and YYNGEE. The CDR3 totals 14 residues. CDR3 DNA sequence: TGTGCCAGCAGCGTAGCGGGAGAGCCAGATACGCAGTATTTT. Translated, it gives CASSVAGEPDTQYF.

The V and J genes are TRBV7-9 and TRBJ1-2, with TRBD1 identical over 8 bases. The CDR3 contains 13 residues. CDR1 and CDR2 (germline): SEHNR, FQNEAQ (reference sequence). Unmatched junction bases numbered 2, after V lost 4 bases and J lost 4 bases. In DNA form, the CDR3 reads TGTGCCAGCAGCTCGGGACAGGCCTATGGCTACACCTTC. This gives the protein CASSSGQAYGYTF.

The CDR3 DNA reads TGCGCCAGCAGCCCCTGGGGCACTGTTAACTATGGCTACACCTTC. This translates into CASSPWGTVNYGYTF. The chain links TRBV4-3 to TRBJ1-2, with D perhaps matching TRBD1 (5 bases). Trimming stripped 4 bases from V and 1 base from J, with 13 bases between. Germline loops: CDR1 LGHNA, CDR2 YSLEER. This CDR3 region has 15 residues.

The chain joins TRBV30 to TRBJ1-3, with D hard to call. V gave up 3 bases and J gave up 0 bases, with 18 bases separating them. CDR1 and CDR2 from the germline V gene are GTSNPN and SVGIG (reference sequence). The length of the CDR3 is 17 residues. CDR3 region: CAWSPFAGNPSGNTIYF. The CDR3 coding sequence is TGTGCCTGGAGCCCCTTTGCGGGGAACCCCTCTGGAAACACCATATATTTT.

To note about this clone: The same CDR3 also results from other DNA sequences found in this sample. The rearrangement joins TRBV11-3 to TRBJ1-2, with a possible D match to TRBD1 (6 bases). Trimming left V 5 bases short and J 2 bases short, with 9 bases between. Germline V CDR1 and CDR2: SGHNT, YENEEA. The CDR3 contains 13 residues. The CDR3, as DNA: TGTGCCAGCAGCCCTCAGGGGAACTATGGCTACACCTTC. This gives the protein CASSPQGNYGYTF.

Here the CDR3 reads CASSAPGKKLFF. CDR3 nucleotide sequence: TGTGCCAGCAGTGCTCCGGGGAAAAAACTGTTTTTT. The chain carries TRBV6-1 and TRBJ1-4; D unresolved. The V end lost 4 bases, the J end lost 9 bases, and 9 bases lay between the germline ends. Looked up from germline, CDR1 is MNHNS and CDR2 is SASEGT. The CDR3 consists of 12 residues.

The chain has TRBV5-1 and TRBJ1-2; D gene ambiguous. The CDR3 contains 14 residues. The germline V gene has CDR1 SGHRS and CDR2 YFSETQ. With 0 bases removed from V and 5 bases from J, the gap between germline ends came to 11 bases. Written as DNA, the CDR3 is TGCGCCAGCAGCTTGGACGGGGAAGGGTATGGCTACACCTTC. Translated: CASSLDGEGYGYTF.

The gene calls are TRBV7-2 and TRBJ1-2; a weak D match, TRBD1 (5 bases). The CDR3 spans 13 residues. Trimming stripped 5 bases from V and 6 bases from J, with 13 bases between. From germline, CDR1 is SGHTA and CDR2 FQGNSA. The CDR3 here is CASSARLRDGYTF. The CDR3 coding sequence is TGTGCCAGCAGCGCGCGACTCAGGGATGGCTACACCTTC.

In DNA form, the CDR3 reads TGTGCCACCAGCCCCGGGACAGGGTACACCGGGGAGCTGTTTTTT. Its protein is CATSPGTGYTGELFF. The rearrangement links TRBV15 to TRBJ2-2; 9 nucleotides line up with TRBD1. The CDR3 has 15 residues. V lost 5 bases, J lost 3 bases, and 4 bases stayed unmatched. The germline V gene has CDR1 LNHNV and CDR2 YYDKDF (reference sequence).

J is TRBJ2-5 and V is TRBV7-9; 9 bases match TRBD2. CDR1 is SEHNR, CDR2 FQNEAQ, per germline (reference sequence). With 0 bases clipped from V and 5 bases from J, the junction kept 10 bases outside the gene matches. This CDR3 has 17 residues. CDR3: CASSLARDSGSYETQYF. CDR3 sequence (DNA): TGTGCCAGCAGCTTAGCGCGGGATAGCGGGAGCTACGAGACCCAGTACTTC.

A few counts support this clone. This sequence joins TRBV30 and TRBJ2-5, with a tentative D call TRBD1 (6 bases). The CDR3 sequence is 14 residues long. V lost 3 bases and J 4 bases, leaving 15 bases between the germline ends. Germline CDR1 GTSNPN, CDR2 SVGIG (reference sequence). The DNA for the CDR3 is TGTGCCTGGAGCCCCGGACAGTGGGGAGAGACCCAGTACTTC. As protein: CAWSPGQWGETQYF. The full variable domain, its missing parts supplied by reference TRBV30 and TRBJ2-5, is SQTIHQWPATLVQPVGSPLSLECTVEGTSNPNLYWYRQAAGRGLQLLFYSVGIGQISSEVPQNLSASRPQDRQFILSSKKLLLSDSGFYLCAWSPGQWGETQYFGPGTRLLVL.

The chain recombines TRBV27 with TRBJ1-2; the D is unclear. This CDR3 region has 15 residues. With 3 bases removed from V and 3 bases from J, the gap between germline ends came to 14 bases. Germline V gene sequence: CDR1 MNHEY, CDR2 SMNVEV (reference sequence). The chain's CDR3 is CASSLGKEGHYGYTF. CDR3 nucleotide sequence: TGTGCCAGCAGTTTGGGGAAGGAGGGTCACTATGGCTACACCTTC.

The rearrangement links TRBV7-2 to TRBJ1-5; a possible D gene is TRBD1 (5 bases). The CDR3 loop spans 17 amino acids. Per germline, CDR1 SGHTA and CDR2 FQGNSA. V gave up 1 base and J gave up 2 bases, with 15 bases separating them. The CDR3 DNA reads TGTGCCAGCAGCTTAGATCGGCAGGGCTATGGCAATCAGCCCCAGCATTTT. It codes for CASSLDRQGYGNQPQHF. Combining the CDR3 with reference TRBV7-2 and TRBJ1-5 gives the whole variable domain GAGVSQSPSNKVTEKGKDVELRCDPISGHTALYWYRQSLGQGLEFLIYFQGNSAPDKSGLPSDRFSAERTGGSVSTLTIQRTQQEDSAVYLCASSLDRQGYGNQPQHFGDGTRLSIL.

The chain employs TRBV5-6 and TRBJ2-7, with D uncertain. Germline V gene data show CDR1 as SGHDT and CDR2 as YYEEEE. The CDR3 length is 14 residues. V lost 4 bases to trimming and J lost 2 bases, with 13 bases between them. The CDR3 loop is CASSVNMIAYEQYF. The DNA for the CDR3 is TGTGCCAGCAGCGTCAATATGATAGCCTACGAGCAGTACTTC.

This clone was picked up one time. V gene TRBV7-9 combines with J gene TRBJ1-1; the D is unclear. Trimming shortened V by 5 bases and J by 7 bases, and 8 bases separated the two germline ends. This CDR3 is 11 amino acids long. Looked up from germline, CDR1 is SEHNR and CDR2 is FQNEAQ (reference sequence). CDR3 region: CASSLRGEAFF. The CDR3 DNA reads as TGTGCCAGCAGCCTCCGGGGTGAAGCTTTCTTT.

This clone was counted between two and nine times. This rearrangement joins TRBV14 to TRBJ1-2; D gene ambiguous. CDR3 length equals 14 residues. Per the germline V gene, CDR1 is SGHDN and CDR2 is FVKESK. Trimming took 0 bases from V and 4 from J, leaving 9 bases between them. CDR3: CASSQEHSFYGYTF. CDR3 in DNA: TGTGCCAGCAGCCAAGAACACAGCTTCTATGGCTACACCTTC.

J is TRBJ2-3 and V is TRBV13, with TRBD2 matching over 12 bases. V shed 0 bases, J shed 3 bases, and the junction held 1 base outside the gene matches. The CDR3 extends over 16 amino acids. Germline lookup yields CDR1 PRHDT and CDR2 FYEKMQ (reference sequence). CDR3: CASSLGLAGGTDTQYF. As DNA, the CDR3 is TGTGCCAGCAGCTTAGGGCTAGCGGGAGGGACAGATACGCAGTATTTT. Variable domain in full (rest from reference TRBV13 and TRBJ2-3): AAGVIQSPRHLIKEKRETATLKCYPIPRHDTVYWYQQGPGQDPQFLISFYEKMQSDKGSIPDRFSAQQFSDYHSELNMSSLELGDSALYFCASSLGLAGGTDTQYFGPGTRLTVL.

The rearrangement uses TRBV5-1 and TRBJ1-1, with 7 bases lining up with TRBD1. V trimming: 4 bases; J trimming: 0 bases; junction bases outside the gene matches: 6. The CDR3 contains 15 residues. From germline, CDR1 is SGHRS and CDR2 YFSETQ. The CDR3 nucleotides read TGCGCCAGCAGCGCCCAGGGGGACCTGAACACTGAAGCTTTCTTT. Its translation: CASSAQGDLNTEAFF.

The rearrangement links TRBV5-6 to TRBJ2-1; weak D call: TRBD2 (5 bases). Germline lookup yields CDR1 SGHDT and CDR2 YYEEEE. The V gene lost 0 bases and the J gene lost 4 bases, with 5 bases spanning the gap. This CDR3 region has 13 residues. This CDR3 reads CASSLGTYNEQFF. The CDR3 DNA follows: TGTGCCAGCAGCTTGGGGACTTACAATGAGCAGTTCTTC.

The chain links TRBV7-9 to TRBJ1-5; a possible D gene is TRBD1 (5 bases). With 5 bases removed from V and 5 bases from J, the gap between germline ends came to 16 bases. CDR1 and CDR2 from the germline V gene are SEHNR and FQNEAQ (reference sequence). The CDR3 has 15 residues. The CDR3 loop reads CASSVDGASHQPQHF. The CDR3 bases are TGTGCCAGCAGCGTGGATGGGGCCAGCCATCAGCCCCAGCATTTT.

This clone was seen only a few times. The chain carries TRBV30 and TRBJ1-3; D gene ambiguous. The CDR3 runs 17 residues. The V gene lost 1 base and the J gene lost 4 bases, with 20 bases spanning the gap. CDR1 and CDR2 (germline): GTSNPN, SVGIG (reference sequence). The CDR3 is CAWSAARSGLMGNTIYF. The CDR3 DNA follows: TGTGCCTGGAGTGCGGCCCGCTCGGGGTTGATGGGAAACACCATATATTTT. The full variable domain, its missing parts supplied by reference TRBV30 and TRBJ1-3, is SQTIHQWPATLVQPVGSPLSLECTVEGTSNPNLYWYRQAAGRGLQLLFYSVGIGQISSEVPQNLSASRPQDRQFILSSKKLLLSDSGFYLCAWSAARSGLMGNTIYFGEGSWLTVV.

This chain connects TRBV30 to TRBJ1-2, with D uncertain. The CDR3 has 13 residues. Germline CDR1 GTSNPN, CDR2 SVGIG (reference sequence). Trimming cost V 2 bases and J 3 bases, with 10 bases left between them. The CDR3 is CAWSRQAYYGYTF. CDR3 in DNA: TGTGCCTGGAGTCGCCAGGCGTACTATGGCTACACCTTC. Together with reference TRBV30 and TRBJ1-2, the CDR3 gives the full variable domain: SQTIHQWPATLVQPVGSPLSLECTVEGTSNPNLYWYRQAAGRGLQLLFYSVGIGQISSEVPQNLSASRPQDRQFILSSKKLLLSDSGFYLCAWSRQAYYGYTFGSGTRLTVV.

The rearrangement links TRBV11-2 to TRBJ2-2, with D maybe TRBD2 (6 bases). The V end lost 3 bases, the J end lost 13 bases, and 9 bases lay between the germline ends. The V gene's germline CDR1 is SGHAT and CDR2 FQNNGV. There are 11 residues in the CDR3. CDR3 protein: CASSFLGGLFF. CDR3 DNA: TGTGCCAGCAGCTTTTTGGGAGGGCTGTTTTTT.

This clone is a singleton in its sample. V is TRBV6-5 and J is TRBJ2-1; weak D call: TRBD2 (6 bases). CDR1 and CDR2 (germline): MNHEY, SVGAGI. V was cut by 0 bases and J by 6 bases, with 6 bases left in between. This CDR3 has 13 residues. The CDR3 here is CASSYSTSNEQFF. The DNA of the CDR3 is TGTGCCAGCAGTTACTCGACTAGCAATGAGCAGTTCTTC.